A single sample gave rise to the 15 T cell receptor beta chains below, sequenced in a study of beta chain features in type 1 diabetes. Whole-study results and caveats: All four CD4+ subsets of Type 1 diabetes patients contained TCRB CDR3s that were moderately but significantly shorter.

The sequenced template was cDNA made from the entire isolated RNA. Method: immunoSEQ multiplex PCR; TCRdb's copy keeps in-frame clones and lacks some. The data contain some 140,000 clones, around 9% of them singletons. The antigens these receptors bind are not known. What was sequenced was central memory CD4+ T cells from blood. The source is a man aged 25 to 40 with type 1 diabetes.

V usage is TRBV10-3 and J usage is TRBJ2-1; 10 bases map to TRBD2. Germline trimming cut 11 bases from V and 8 bases from J; bases unmatched to any gene: 12. In germline, CDR1 is ENHRY, CDR2 SYGVKD. This CDR3 is built from 14 residues. This CDR3 is CAAPGPSGGDEQFF. The DNA of the CDR3 is TGTGCCGCTCCAGGGCCTAGCGGGGGAGATGAGCAGTTCTTC.

There are a few counts of this clone. The chain has TRBV7-9 and TRBJ2-5; D may be TRBD2 (5 bases). Germline lookup yields CDR1 SEHNR and CDR2 FQNEAQ (reference sequence). V dropped 10 bases and J dropped 5 bases, with 14 bases sitting between them. CDR3 length equals 12 residues. The CDR3 nucleotides are TGTGCCATCCCAGAGGAGGCGGAGACCCAGTACTTC. It is translated as CAIPEEAETQYF.

V gene TRBV28 combines with J gene TRBJ2-7; D perhaps matches TRBD1 (7 bases). V lost 6 bases and J lost 0, with 15 bases in between. This CDR3 spans 15 amino acids. Germline CDR1 MDHEN, CDR2 SYDVKM. In DNA, the CDR3 is TGTGCCAGCAGCACCACAGGGGAGGACTCCTACGAGCAGTACTTC. Residues: CASSTTGEDSYEQYF.

The V gene is TRBV4-1, the J gene TRBJ2-5; maybe TRBD2 (7 bases). The V and J ends lost 1 base and 5 bases respectively, with 17 bases between them. The CDR3 sequence is 16 residues long. CDR1 is MGHRA, CDR2 YSYEKL, per germline. The CDR3 here is CASSQVFEGGIETQYF. The CDR3, as DNA: TGCGCCAGCAGCCAAGTTTTCGAGGGGGGGATCGAGACCCAGTACTTC.

This sequence joins TRBV7-2 and TRBJ2-3; D perhaps matches TRBD2 (5 bases). V was cut by 5 bases and J by 2 bases, with 14 bases left in between. The CDR3 has 15 residues. Germline lookup yields CDR1 SGHTA and CDR2 FQGNSA. The CDR3 sequence: CASSPGLQATDTQYF. The CDR3 DNA is TGTGCCAGCAGCCCCGGACTCCAGGCCACAGATACGCAGTATTTT.

V is TRBV7-2 and J is TRBJ1-5; 11 bases line up with TRBD1. Germline V gives CDR1 SGHTA, CDR2 FQGNSA. The CDR3 runs to 17 residues. V trimming: 2 bases; J trimming: 0 bases; junction bases outside the gene matches: 3. The CDR3 loop reads CASSLWGTGGSNQPQHF. The CDR3 nucleotides are TGTGCCAGCAGCTTATGGGGGACAGGGGGTAGCAATCAGCCCCAGCATTTT. Full variable domain (missing parts from reference TRBV7-2 and TRBJ1-5): GAGVSQSPSNKVTEKGKDVELRCDPISGHTALYWYRQSLGQGLEFLIYFQGNSAPDKSGLPSDRFSAERTGGSVSTLTIQRTQQEDSAVYLCASSLWGTGGSNQPQHFGDGTRLSIL.

This clone was observed a few times. The chain combines TRBV19 with TRBJ1-2, with TRBD1 matching over 8 bases. Germline V gene lookup returns CDR1 LNHDA and CDR2 SQIVND (reference sequence). CDR3 length: 14 amino acids. Losses at the gene ends were 7 bases for V and 4 bases for J; bases not matched to a gene: 8. The CDR3 bases are TGTGCCAGTAATACCCCACAGGGGGTCTATGGCTACACCTTC. Protein product: CASNTPQGVYGYTF.

This clone was detected only a few times. The V gene is TRBV27, the J gene TRBJ1-1; tentative D call: TRBD1 (6 bases). Germline V gene sequence: CDR1 MNHEY, CDR2 SMNVEV (reference sequence). Trimming cost V 6 bases and J 5 bases, with 19 bases left between them. The CDR3 contains 15 residues. CDR3 coding DNA: TGTGCCAGCAGCGGATTGACAGGCCGGGGAACTGAAGCTTTCTTT. It yields the protein CASSGLTGRGTEAFF.

The chain combines TRBV18 with TRBJ2-7; TRBD1 agrees at 10 bases. Germline CDR1 is KGHSH and CDR2 is LQKENI. The length of the CDR3 is 15 residues. V lost 4 bases and J lost 2; bases outside the gene matches: 5. The CDR3 DNA follows: TGTGCCAGCTCACAAGGGACAGGGGTAACCTACGAGCAGTACTTC. Protein sequence: CASSQGTGVTYEQYF.

This clone has just a few counts. The J gene is TRBJ1-5, the V gene TRBV19, with 9 bases identical to TRBD1. CDR1 and CDR2 (germline): LNHDA, SQIVND (reference sequence). V lost 10 bases, J lost 5 bases, and 12 bases stayed unmatched. This CDR3 region has 15 residues. The CDR3, as DNA: TGTGCCACCCATAACAGGGGGCGCGTCCATCAGCCCCAGCATTTT. Translation gives CATHNRGRVHQPQHF.

The rearrangement joins TRBV7-9 to TRBJ1-2; D is undetermined. V gave up 1 base and J gave up 6 bases, with 6 bases separating them. This CDR3 is 12 amino acids long. Looked up from germline, CDR1 is SEHNR and CDR2 is FQNEAQ (reference sequence). The CDR3 sequence: CASSLDVNGYTF. The CDR3 DNA sequence: TGTGCCAGCAGCTTAGATGTAAATGGCTACACCTTC.

This sequence joins TRBV5-1 and TRBJ2-1, with 9 positions matching TRBD1. Germline-derived CDR1 and CDR2 are SGHRS and YFSETQ. V lost 0 bases to trimming and J lost 8 bases; unmatched junction nucleotides: 9. The CDR3 is 16 residues long. CDR3 in amino acids: CASSLDGTGYIDEQFF. For the CDR3, the DNA is TGCGCCAGCAGCTTGGATGGGACAGGGTATATTGATGAGCAGTTCTTC. The full variable domain, rest sourced from reference TRBV5-1 and TRBJ2-1, is KAGVTQTPRYLIKTRGQQVTLSCSPISGHRSVSWYQQTPGQGLQFLFEYFSETQRNKGNFPGRFSGRQFSNSRSEMNVSTLELGDSALYLCASSLDGTGYIDEQFFGPGTRLTVL.

The chain carries TRBV29-1 and TRBJ2-1; 10 nucleotides match TRBD2. Germline trimming cut 3 bases from V and 6 bases from J; bases unmatched to any gene: 14. CDR1 SQVTM and CDR2 ANQGSEA come from the germline V gene. The CDR3 totals 17 residues. The CDR3 loop reads CSVEGLAGAYRRNEQFF. CDR3 nucleotides: TGCAGCGTTGAGGGGCTAGCGGGGGCATATAGGCGCAATGAGCAGTTCTTC.

There are a few counts of this clone. The genes are TRBV6-4 and TRBJ2-2, with D perhaps TRBD1 (5 bases). The CDR3 is 13 amino acids. Trimming took 3 bases from V and 6 from J, leaving 8 bases between them. CDR1 is MRHNA and CDR2 is SNTAGT in the germline V gene. This CDR3 reads CASSEQVSGELFF. The CDR3 DNA reads TGTGCCAGCAGTGAACAGGTTTCCGGGGAGCTGTTTTTT.

J is TRBJ2-7 and V is TRBV6-1, with TRBD2 matching 7 bases. CDR3 length: 14 residues. Germline CDR1 is MNHNS and CDR2 is SASEGT. Unmatched junction bases numbered 4, after V lost 3 bases and J lost 2 bases. The CDR3 sequence: CASSEGGSTYEQYF. CDR3 nucleotide sequence: TGTGCCAGCAGTGAGGGGGGGAGCACCTACGAGCAGTACTTC.